These 26 T cell receptor beta chains were sequenced from one sample in a study of CXCR3-negative and CXCR3-positive naive CD8 T cells. It was by 5' RACE with UMI labels that the TRB cDNA libraries were prepared. TCRdb reworked the 5' RACE reads into one entry per CDR3 protein, no DNA. In total, the table holds some 8,700 distinct CDR3 sequences. The specimen sequenced was naive CXCR3- CD8+ T cells from blood. Subset denoted: CD45RO-CCR7+CD27+CD95- naive CD8+ T cells lacking CXCR3 (TNR3-). Receptors originate from a human donor in good health. Some clones in this sample may be carry-over from other donors' samples.

V and J are TRBV15 and TRBJ2-1; the D call of TRBD2 rests on TCRdb alone, since no DNA is present to check it. The CDR3 is 18 residues long. Per germline, CDR1 LNHNV and CDR2 YYDKDF (reference sequence). Here the CDR3 reads CATSRDPPDAAGTNEQFF. Full variable domain (rest looked up from reference TRBV15 and TRBJ2-1): DAMVIQNPRYQVTQFGKPVTLSCSQTLNHNVMYWYQQKSSQAPKLLFHYYDKDFNNEADTPDNFQSRRPNTSFCFLDIRSPGLGDTAMYLCATSRDPPDAAGTNEQFFGPGTRLTVL.

This clonotype is medium-sized (0.01 to 0.1%) by frequency. The chain recombines TRBV7-8 with TRBJ2-1. This CDR3 comprises 14 residues. Germline-derived CDR1 and CDR2 are SGHVS and FQNEAQ. The CDR3 region is CASSLNRAPNEQFF.

This clonotype is deemed medium-sized (0.01 to 0.1%) by its frequency. The CDR3 spells CSVVTSGRGINSYEQYF. This rearrangement joins TRBV29-1 to TRBJ2-7; the TCRdb call, TRBD2, lacks DNA for checking. This CDR3 is 17 amino acids long. Germline CDR1 is SQVTM and CDR2 is ANQGSEA.

This clonotype is labeled medium-sized based on frequency. V is TRBV27 and J is TRBJ2-7; TCRdb lists TRBD2, though no DNA is available to test this call. Germline V CDR1 and CDR2: MNHEY, SMNVEV (reference sequence). This CDR3 has 14 amino acids. CDR3 sequence reads: CASSPQSRAQEQYF.

This clonotype ranks as medium-sized in terms of frequency. The V and J genes are TRBV29-1 and TRBJ2-1. CDR3 length equals 13 residues. CDR1 and CDR2 (germline): SQVTM, ANQGSEA. The CDR3 reads CSVPNFNYNEQFF.

This clonotype shows up as medium-sized by frequency. The chain couples TRBV5-6 to TRBJ2-3; TCRdb names TRBD1, which stays unverified in the absence of DNA. This CDR3 is 16 amino acids long. CDR1 and CDR2 from the germline V gene are SGHDT and YYEEEE. The CDR3 sequence: CASSLVGRASTDTQYF.

The chain has TRBV7-2 and TRBJ2-3; no DNA is available, so the TRBD2 call from TCRdb remains unchecked. CDR3 length: 17 amino acids. Germline CDR1 SGHTA, CDR2 FQGNSA. The CDR3: CASSLVGGGRALDTQYF.

This chain connects TRBV6-5 to TRBJ2-1; TCRdb indicates TRBD1, and absent DNA this call remains unverified. This CDR3 spans 14 amino acids. Per the germline V gene, CDR1 is MNHEY and CDR2 is SVGAGI. CDR3 loop: CASGNSGDLHEQFF.

According to its frequency, this clonotype is medium-sized. V and J are TRBV27 and TRBJ1-4; TCRdb's D gene call, TRBD1, goes unchecked for lack of DNA. The germline gives CDR1 MNHEY, CDR2 SMNVEV (reference sequence). The CDR3 loop spans 14 amino acids. The CDR3 spells CASSSPLLNEKLFF.

This sequence joins TRBV29-1 and TRBJ2-3; TCRdb calls TRBD1, which cannot be checked without DNA. CDR1 SQVTM and CDR2 ANQGSEA come from the germline V gene. The CDR3 contains 13 residues. Here the CDR3 reads CSAPGSGTDTQYF.

Considering frequency, this clonotype is medium-sized (0.01 to 0.1%). The J gene is TRBJ2-1, the V gene TRBV15. The CDR3 extends over 13 amino acids. From germline, CDR1 is LNHNV and CDR2 YYDKDF (reference sequence). The CDR3 region is CATSRDRGHEQFF.

The chain uses TRBV7-9 and TRBJ2-7; TCRdb's assignment of TRBD1 cannot be checked, as there is no DNA. CDR1 is SEHNR, CDR2 FQNEAQ, per germline (reference sequence). The CDR3 extends over 15 amino acids. The CDR3 reads CASSFDRKGSYEQYF.

By frequency, this clonotype is medium-sized. The gene calls are TRBV20-1 and TRBJ2-2; TCRdb's D call, TRBD1, is unchecked because there is no DNA. Germline loops: CDR1 DFQATT, CDR2 SNEGSKA (reference sequence). The CDR3 consists of 14 residues. CDR3 protein: CSARDRESPGELFF.

The CDR3 here is CASSKGGVRQPQHF. This rearrangement joins TRBV21-1 to TRBJ1-5; TCRdb proposes TRBD1, but this gene call is untestable without DNA. TRBV21-1 represents a pseudogene. There are 14 residues in the CDR3.

By frequency, this clonotype is medium-sized (0.01 to 0.1%). This sequence joins TRBV10-3 and TRBJ2-3; TCRdb picks TRBD1, but there is no DNA to check that call. Germline lookup yields CDR1 ENHRY and CDR2 SYGVKD. The CDR3 sequence is 13 residues long. CDR3 amino acids: CAIRGESTDTQYF.

This clonotype is labeled medium-sized based on frequency. The J gene is TRBJ2-1, the V gene TRBV5-1; checking the TCRdb D call of TRBD2 is not possible without DNA. Looked up from germline, CDR1 is SGHRS and CDR2 is YFSETQ. The CDR3 spans 18 residues. This chain's CDR3 is CASRNSETDFSSYNEQFF.

The rearrangement joins TRBV6-2 or TRBV6-3 to TRBJ1-2. Germline-derived CDR1 and CDR2 are MNHEY and SVGEGT. The CDR3 totals 17 residues. The CDR3 protein is CASSSESFSPFHYGYTF.

V usage is TRBV6-5 and J usage is TRBJ1-1. This CDR3 has 15 residues. The germline gives CDR1 MNHEY, CDR2 SVGAGI. CDR3 amino acids: CAIKEGTTATGEAFF.

This chain uses TRBV25-1 with TRBJ2-3. CDR1 MGHDK and CDR2 SYGVNS come from the germline V gene. The CDR3 totals 13 residues. CDR3 amino acids: CASSEQITDTQYF. The full variable domain, rest sourced from reference TRBV25-1 and TRBJ2-3, is EADIYQTPRYLVIGTGKKITLECSQTMGHDKMYWYQQDPGMELHLIHYSYGVNSTEKGDLSSESTVSRIRTEHFPLTLESARPSHTSQYLCASSEQITDTQYFGPGTRLTVL.

This clonotype ranks as medium-sized in terms of frequency. The chain links TRBV28 to TRBJ2-5; TCRdb calls TRBD2, which cannot be checked without DNA. CDR1 is MDHEN and CDR2 is SYDVKM in the germline V gene. This CDR3 has 15 amino acids. The chain's CDR3 is CASSPPTSGQETQYF.

This chain uses TRBV19 with TRBJ2-3; the TCRdb call, TRBD2, lacks DNA for checking. Germline loops: CDR1 LNHDA, CDR2 SQIVND (reference sequence). This CDR3 has 17 residues. The CDR3 reads CASTLEGIAGVPDTQYF.

This chain uses TRBV12-3 or TRBV12-4 with TRBJ2-3; TCRdb lists TRBD1, though no DNA is available to test this call. The CDR3 is made up of 14 amino acids. The CDR3 loop is CASSLDGTADTQYF.

The chain uses TRBV29-1 and TRBJ2-2; as DNA is missing, the TRBD2 call by TCRdb cannot be tested. Looked up from germline, CDR1 is SQVTM and CDR2 is ANQGSEA. The CDR3 has 14 amino acids. CDR3 region: CSVSGTSTGELFFF.

This rearrangement joins TRBV29-1 to TRBJ2-5; lacking DNA, the TRBD2 call made by TCRdb goes unchecked. The V gene's germline CDR1 is SQVTM and CDR2 ANQGSEA. The CDR3 length is 13 residues. The CDR3 spells CSVVRVGEETQYF.

The chain uses TRBV7-9 and TRBJ1-1; the TCRdb call, TRBD1, lacks DNA for checking. This CDR3 region has 13 residues. Germline V gene data show CDR1 as SEHNR and CDR2 as FQNEAQ (reference sequence). CDR3 amino acids: CASSLDRGTEAFF.

This clonotype is called medium-sized based on its frequency. The chain couples TRBV5-1 to TRBJ2-2. This CDR3 is built from 14 residues. From germline, CDR1 is SGHRS and CDR2 YFSETQ. CDR3 sequence: CASSLASVTGELFF. Together with reference TRBV5-1 and TRBJ2-2, the CDR3 gives the full variable domain: KAGVTQTPRYLIKTRGQQVTLSCSPISGHRSVSWYQQTPGQGLQFLFEYFSETQRNKGNFPGRFSGRQFSNSRSEMNVSTLELGDSALYLCASSLASVTGELFFGEGSRLTVL.